This T cell receptor beta chain was sequenced for a study of vaccination effects on CD4 cells after COVID-19. After expansion with viral peptide pools in the ViraFEST assay, antigen-specific CD4+ T cells were sequenced. With nine to eleven days of culture completed, CD4+ T cells were isolated. Either the BNT162b2 or mRNA-1273 vaccine was given to participants in two doses. Half-medium exchanges with IL-2 medium took place on days 3 and 7. V was cut by 5 bases and J by 3 bases, with 10 bases left in between. Germline values: CDR1 LNHDA, CDR2 SQIVND (reference sequence). This CDR3 region has 14 residues. The table came from immunoSEQ multiplex PCR; TCRdb's copy has only in-frame clones and leaves some out. Of under 40,000 clones listed, almost 85% are singletons. Remarks on this clone: Its specificity is unknown.

The sequence was collected from a human donor who received a COVID-19 vaccine. Some clones in this sample may be carry-over from other donors' samples. The sequenced sample was CD4+ T cells from PBMCs cultured with HCoV-NL63 spike peptides, obtained after COVID-19 vaccination. The V gene is TRBV19, the J gene TRBJ2-2, with D possibly being TRBD1 or TRBD2 (5 bases each). DNA for the CDR3: TGTGCCAGTAGTCGAGGGGTAGACACCGGGGAGCTGTTTTTT. Its translation: CASSRGVDTGELFF. Together with reference TRBV19 and TRBJ2-2, the CDR3 gives the full variable domain: DGGITQSPKYLFRKEGQNVTLSCEQNLNHDAMYWYRQDPGQGLRLIYYSQIVNDFQKGDIAEGYSVSREKKESFPLTVTSAQKNPTAFYLCASSRGVDTGELFFGEGSRLTVL.